These 15 T cell receptor beta chains were sequenced from one sample in a study of shared clonotypes between healthy human individuals. Libraries were prepared by immunoSEQ multiplex PCR; TCRdb keeps only in-frame clonotypes and omits some of them. The sample yields over a million clones, around 82% seen once. Sequencing was carried out using memory CD4+ T cells from PBMCs. Indicated subset: CD45RA-negative fraction. These receptors came from a man aged 18 to 30 in good health. Some clones in this sample may be carry-over from other donors' samples.

The chain employs TRBV4-1 and TRBJ2-3; 7 bases match TRBD2. The CDR3 is 14 amino acids. The germline gives CDR1 MGHRA, CDR2 YSYEKL. V dropped 6 bases and J dropped 5; count of bases not matched to a gene: 8. CDR3 bases: TGCGCCAGCAGTTACGGGCGGGAGAGAGATACGCAGTATTTT. Protein sequence: CASSYGRERDTQYF.

The rearrangement uses TRBV9 and TRBJ1-4; D is unresolved. From germline, CDR1 is SGDLS and CDR2 YYNGEE. V shed 3 bases and J shed 4 bases, with 13 bases lying between them. The CDR3 sequence is 15 residues long. The CDR3 DNA sequence: TGTGCCAGCAGCGCCCAGACGGTGGGTAATGAAAAACTGTTTTTT. Translation gives CASSAQTVGNEKLFF.

This clone was seen just once. The chain employs TRBV18 and TRBJ2-2; D might be TRBD1 or TRBD2, each matching 6 bases. This CDR3 is 14 amino acids long. Germline lookup yields CDR1 KGHSH and CDR2 LQKENI. V lost 4 bases and J lost 6, with 12 bases in between. The CDR3 nucleotides are TGTGCCAGCTCACGGTACAGGGAGGCCGGGGAGCTGTTTTTT. Translated: CASSRYREAGELFF.

There are a few counts of this clone. V and J are TRBV9 and TRBJ1-3; unclear D gene. The CDR3 runs 13 residues. Germline V lookup: CDR1 SGDLS, CDR2 YYNGEE. Trimming removed 4 bases from V and 0 bases from J, with 5 bases in between. The CDR3 DNA is TGTGCCAGCAGCACAGACTCTGGAAACACCATATATTTT. This gives the protein CASSTDSGNTIYF.

The chain is built from TRBV5-1 and TRBJ2-1; TRBD2 matches 13 bases. This CDR3 is 17 amino acids long. Germline lookup yields CDR1 SGHRS and CDR2 YFSETQ. V lost 7 bases to trimming and J lost 7 bases; unmatched junction nucleotides: 14. CDR3 sequence: CASGTGTSGAQKNEQFF. Written as DNA, the CDR3 is TGCGCCAGCGGAACCGGGACTAGCGGGGCCCAGAAAAATGAGCAGTTCTTC.

The rearrangement joins TRBV9 to TRBJ2-1, with 10 bases fitting TRBD2. The J segment lost 2 bases and the V segment lost 0 bases, leaving 5 bases of the junction unmatched. CDR1 and CDR2 (germline): SGDLS, YYNGEE. This CDR3 has 17 amino acids. The CDR3 DNA reads TGTGCCAGCAGCGTAGAGGTACTAGCGGGACCCTACAATGAGCAGTTCTTC. This codes for CASSVEVLAGPYNEQFF.

About this clone itself: Other nucleotide sequences from this sample produce the same CDR3. The rearrangement links TRBV28 to TRBJ2-7; 9 bases map to TRBD1. CDR1 is MDHEN and CDR2 is SYDVKM in the germline V gene. The CDR3 covers 14 residues. The ends lost 4 bases at V and 4 bases at J; junction bases unmatched: 5. The CDR3 loop is CASSSGQGIYEQYF. The CDR3 DNA reads as TGTGCCAGCAGTTCGGGACAGGGTATTTACGAGCAGTACTTC.

The chain is built from TRBV5-8 and TRBJ2-5; D is perhaps TRBD2 (5 bases). The CDR3 has 14 residues. Germline V CDR1 and CDR2: SGHTS, YDEGEE. Trimming cost V 4 bases and J 0 bases, with 10 bases left between them. This CDR3 reads CASSQTTYQETQYF. Here the CDR3 DNA reads TGTGCCAGCAGCCAGACTACGTACCAAGAGACCCAGTACTTC.

In the case of this clone: A far bigger clonotype differs at one base, so this is likely a read error. V gene TRBV29-1 combines with J gene TRBJ1-2; D uncertain. The CDR3 runs 13 residues. CDR1 and CDR2 (germline): SQVTM, ANQGSEA. CDR3 in DNA: TGCAGCGTTGAAACCACCCCTAACTATGGCTGCACCTTC. Its translation is CSVETTPNYGCTF.

V gene TRBV7-9 combines with J gene TRBJ2-7; possibly TRBD1 for D (6 bases). V lost 6 bases and J 2 bases, leaving 14 bases between the germline ends. The V gene's germline CDR1 is SEHNR and CDR2 FQNEAQ (reference sequence). The length of the CDR3 is 14 residues. The CDR3 sequence is CASSGVTGPYEQYF. CDR3 sequence (DNA): TGTGCCAGCAGTGGGGTGACAGGCCCCTACGAGCAGTACTTC.

This clone has just a few counts. This sequence joins TRBV28 and TRBJ1-3, with 9 bases identical to TRBD1. Germline V gene data show CDR1 as MDHEN and CDR2 as SYDVKM. The CDR3 length is 17 residues. V shed 8 bases, J shed 3 bases, and the junction held 14 bases outside the gene matches. CDR3 in amino acids: CASWGRPGTGFGNTIYF. CDR3 coding DNA: TGTGCCAGCTGGGGCCGCCCCGGGACAGGGTTTGGAAACACCATATATTTT. The full variable domain, in which reference TRBV28 and TRBJ1-3 provide the parts outside the CDR3, is DVKVTQSSRYLVKRTGEKVFLECVQDMDHENMFWYRQDPGLGLRLIYFSYDVKMKEKGDIPEGYSVSREKKERFSLILESASTNQTSMYLCASWGRPGTGFGNTIYFGEGSWLTVV.

This rearrangement joins TRBV5-4 to TRBJ2-3, with TRBD2 matching 12 bases. The V gene end was trimmed by 0 bases and the J gene end by 9 bases; junction bases not matched to a gene: 5. The CDR3 extends over 15 amino acids. Germline V gives CDR1 SGHNT, CDR2 YYREEE (reference sequence). The DNA of the CDR3 is TGTGCCAGCAGCTTGGATCTAGCGGGAGGGGGGACGCAGTATTTT. Its translation is CASSLDLAGGGTQYF.

Remarks on this clone: Other nucleotide sequences from this sample produce the same CDR3. V gene TRBV10-3 combines with J gene TRBJ2-5; 10 bases are shared with TRBD1. The assigned J gene may be wrong: the sequence end matches TRBJ2-7 better. This CDR3 is built from 13 residues. The germline V gene encodes CDR1 ENHRY and CDR2 SYGVKD. In DNA form, the CDR3 reads TGTGCCATCAGTAGGGACAGGGGATACGAGCAGTACTTC. This codes for CAISRDRGYEQYF.

The rearrangement joins TRBV7-8 to TRBJ1-1; D is ambiguous. The V and J ends lost 1 base and 7 bases respectively, with 13 bases between them. CDR3 length equals 14 residues. Germline V gene lookup returns CDR1 SGHVS and CDR2 FQNEAQ. The CDR3 is CASSLGPPGGEAFF. The CDR3 DNA sequence: TGTGCCAGCAGCTTAGGCCCCCCGGGCGGTGAAGCTTTCTTT.

V is TRBV5-1 and J is TRBJ2-3; TRBD2 matches 15 bases. V lost 4 bases to trimming and J lost 3 bases; unmatched junction nucleotides: 3. The V gene's germline CDR1 is SGHRS and CDR2 YFSETQ. The CDR3 totals 16 residues. CDR3 region: CASSDGLAGGTDTQYF. As DNA, the CDR3 is TGCGCCAGCAGCGACGGACTAGCGGGAGGGACAGATACGCAGTATTTT.